This record looks at one T cell receptor (beta chain) sequence and its context. Its antigen is undetermined. The sample originates from a study of OX40 agonist ivuxolimab in advanced cancers. Clones were read by immunoSEQ multiplex PCR, and TCRdb kept only the in-frame ones, dropping some. The sample lists 15,000 to 20,000 clones, about 80% occurring once. Regarding the study as a whole: Average numbers of expanded clones were greater in CD8+ T cells than in CD4+.

Germline lookup yields CDR1 LNHDA and CDR2 SQIVND (reference sequence). The V gene end was trimmed by 3 bases and the J gene end by 0 bases; junction bases not matched to a gene: 11. This CDR3 has 18 residues. The sequence was collected from an adult with an advanced solid tumor such as melanoma, head and neck, liver or kidney cancer. The material was CD4+ or CD8+ T cells sorted from blood, obtained in a trial of the OX40 agonist ivuxolimab. The chain couples TRBV19 to TRBJ1-5, with 7 bases that match TRBD1. CDR3 sequence: CASSITGVRPYSNQPQHF. The CDR3 DNA follows: TGTGCCAGTAGTATTACAGGGGTCCGACCTTATAGCAATCAGCCCCAGCATTTT.